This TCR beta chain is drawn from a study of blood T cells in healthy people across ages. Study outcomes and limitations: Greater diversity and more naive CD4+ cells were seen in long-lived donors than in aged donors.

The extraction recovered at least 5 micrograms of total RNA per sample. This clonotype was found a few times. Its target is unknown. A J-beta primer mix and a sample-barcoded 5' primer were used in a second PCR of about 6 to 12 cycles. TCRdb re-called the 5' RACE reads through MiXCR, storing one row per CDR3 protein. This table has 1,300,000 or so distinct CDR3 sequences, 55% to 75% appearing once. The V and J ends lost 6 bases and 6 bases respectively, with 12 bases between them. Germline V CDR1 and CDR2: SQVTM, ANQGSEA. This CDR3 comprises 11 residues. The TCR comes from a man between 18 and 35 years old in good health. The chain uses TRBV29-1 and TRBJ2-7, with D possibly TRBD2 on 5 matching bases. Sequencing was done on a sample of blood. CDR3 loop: CSVDTSGEQYF. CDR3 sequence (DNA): TGCAGCGTAGACACTAGTGGCGAGCAGTACTTC.